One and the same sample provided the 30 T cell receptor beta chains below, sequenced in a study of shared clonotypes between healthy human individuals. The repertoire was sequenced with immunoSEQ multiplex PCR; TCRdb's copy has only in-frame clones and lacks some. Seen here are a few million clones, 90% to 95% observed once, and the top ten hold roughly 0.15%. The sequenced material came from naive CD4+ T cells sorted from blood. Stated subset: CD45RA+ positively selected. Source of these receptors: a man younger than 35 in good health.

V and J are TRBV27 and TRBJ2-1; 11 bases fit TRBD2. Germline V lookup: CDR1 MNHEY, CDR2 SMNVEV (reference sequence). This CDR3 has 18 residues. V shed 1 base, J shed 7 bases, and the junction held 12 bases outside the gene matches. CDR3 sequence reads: CASSLYVSGRDLRNEQFF. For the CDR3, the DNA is TGTGCCAGCAGTTTATACGTTAGCGGGAGGGACCTAAGGAATGAGCAGTTCTTC.

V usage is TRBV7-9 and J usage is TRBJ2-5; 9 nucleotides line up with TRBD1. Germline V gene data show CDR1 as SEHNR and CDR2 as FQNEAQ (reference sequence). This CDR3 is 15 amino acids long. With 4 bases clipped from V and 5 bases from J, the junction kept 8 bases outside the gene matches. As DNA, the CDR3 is TGTGCCAGCAGCTCAGCGGGACAGGGCCGTGAGACCCAGTACTTC. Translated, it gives CASSSAGQGRETQYF.

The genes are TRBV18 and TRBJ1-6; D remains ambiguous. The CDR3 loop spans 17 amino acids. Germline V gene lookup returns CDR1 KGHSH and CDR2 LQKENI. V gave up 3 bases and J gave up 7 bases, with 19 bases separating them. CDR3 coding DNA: TGTGCCAGCTCACCGGCGGTGGTCCAACAGACAAATTCACCCCTCCACTTT. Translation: CASSPAVVQQTNSPLHF.

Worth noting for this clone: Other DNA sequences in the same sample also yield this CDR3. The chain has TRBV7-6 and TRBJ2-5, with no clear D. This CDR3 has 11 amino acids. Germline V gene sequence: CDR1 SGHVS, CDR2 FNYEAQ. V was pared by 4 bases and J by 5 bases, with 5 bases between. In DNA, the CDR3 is TGTGCCAGCAGCTCCGTGGAGACCCAGTACTTC. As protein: CASSSVETQYF.

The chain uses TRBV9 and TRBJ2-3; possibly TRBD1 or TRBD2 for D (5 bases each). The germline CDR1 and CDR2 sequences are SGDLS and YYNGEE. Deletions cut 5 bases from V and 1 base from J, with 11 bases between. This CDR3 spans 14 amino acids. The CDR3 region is CASSGGPGTDTQYF. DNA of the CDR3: TGTGCCAGCAGTGGGGGACCCGGCACAGATACGCAGTATTTT.

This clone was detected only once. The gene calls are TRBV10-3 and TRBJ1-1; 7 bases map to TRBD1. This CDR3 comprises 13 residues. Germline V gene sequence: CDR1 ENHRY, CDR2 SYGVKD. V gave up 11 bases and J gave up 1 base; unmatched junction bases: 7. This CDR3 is CAASGTENTEAFF. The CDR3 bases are TGTGCCGCGTCCGGGACAGAGAACACTGAAGCTTTCTTT.

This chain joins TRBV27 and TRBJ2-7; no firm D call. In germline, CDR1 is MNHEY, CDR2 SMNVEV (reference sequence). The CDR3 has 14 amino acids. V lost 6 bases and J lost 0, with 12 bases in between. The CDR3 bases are TGTGCCAGCAGAGACTTCTACAGCTCCTACGAGCAGTACTTC. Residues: CASRDFYSSYEQYF.

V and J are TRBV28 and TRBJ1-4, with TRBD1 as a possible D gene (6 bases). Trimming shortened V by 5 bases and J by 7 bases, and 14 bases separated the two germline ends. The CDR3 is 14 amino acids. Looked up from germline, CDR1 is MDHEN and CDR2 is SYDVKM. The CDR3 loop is CASSPSNRAEKLFF. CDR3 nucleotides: TGTGCCAGCAGTCCGTCAAACAGGGCTGAAAAACTGTTTTTT.

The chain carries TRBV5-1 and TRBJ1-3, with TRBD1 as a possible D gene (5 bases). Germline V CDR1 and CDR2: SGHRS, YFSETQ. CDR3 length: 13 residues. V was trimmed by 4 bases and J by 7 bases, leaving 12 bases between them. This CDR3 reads CASSGRGENTIYF. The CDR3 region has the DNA TGCGCCAGCAGCGGTAGAGGGGAGAACACCATATATTTT. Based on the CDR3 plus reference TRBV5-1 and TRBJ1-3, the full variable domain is KAGVTQTPRYLIKTRGQQVTLSCSPISGHRSVSWYQQTPGQGLQFLFEYFSETQRNKGNFPGRFSGRQFSNSRSEMNVSTLELGDSALYLCASSGRGENTIYFGEGSWLTVV.

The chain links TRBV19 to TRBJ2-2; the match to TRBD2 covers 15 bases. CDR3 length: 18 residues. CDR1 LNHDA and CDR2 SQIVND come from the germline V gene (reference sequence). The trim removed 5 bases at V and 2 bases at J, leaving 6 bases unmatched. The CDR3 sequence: CASSAGTSGGNNTGELFF. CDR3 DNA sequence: TGTGCCAGTAGTGCCGGGACTAGCGGGGGGAATAACACCGGGGAGCTGTTTTTT. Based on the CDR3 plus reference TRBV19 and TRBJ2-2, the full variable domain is DGGITQSPKYLFRKEGQNVTLSCEQNLNHDAMYWYRQDPGQGLRLIYYSQIVNDFQKGDIAEGYSVSREKKESFPLTVTSAQKNPTAFYLCASSAGTSGGNNTGELFFGEGSRLTVL.

CDR3 sequence reads: CASSLGRGGGPDTQYF. CDR3 nucleotide sequence: TGCGCCAGCAGCTTGGGCAGGGGCGGGGGCCCAGATACGCAGTATTTT. The V and J genes are TRBV5-1 and TRBJ2-3, with D tentatively TRBD2 (7 bases). V was trimmed by 0 bases and J by 4 bases, leaving 15 bases between them. The CDR3 is 16 amino acids. CDR1 is SGHRS and CDR2 is YFSETQ in the germline V gene.

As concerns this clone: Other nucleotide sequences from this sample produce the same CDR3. CDR3 nucleotide sequence: TGTGCCAGCAGCCAAAGAGATACGCAGTATTTT. Translation: CASSQRDTQYF. The chain recombines TRBV6-5 with TRBJ2-3; the D is unclear. Germline CDR1 reads MNHEY; CDR2 reads SVGAGI. This CDR3 region has 11 residues. The V end was cut by 6 bases, the J end by 5 bases, with 6 bases between.

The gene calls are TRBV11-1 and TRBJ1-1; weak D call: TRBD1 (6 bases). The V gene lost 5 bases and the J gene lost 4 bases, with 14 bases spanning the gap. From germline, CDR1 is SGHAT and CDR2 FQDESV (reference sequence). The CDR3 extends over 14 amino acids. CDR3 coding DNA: TGTGCCAGCAGCCTGCAAGGGGGGGGCACTGAAGCTTTCTTT. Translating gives CASSLQGGGTEAFF.

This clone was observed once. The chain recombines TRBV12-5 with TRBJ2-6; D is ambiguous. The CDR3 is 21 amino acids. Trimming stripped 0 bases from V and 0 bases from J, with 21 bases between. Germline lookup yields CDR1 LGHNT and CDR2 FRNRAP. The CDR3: CASGLVLGRMGQNSGANVLTF. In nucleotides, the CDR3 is TGTGCTAGTGGTTTGGTACTTGGTAGGATGGGCCAGAACTCTGGGGCCAACGTCCTGACTTTC.

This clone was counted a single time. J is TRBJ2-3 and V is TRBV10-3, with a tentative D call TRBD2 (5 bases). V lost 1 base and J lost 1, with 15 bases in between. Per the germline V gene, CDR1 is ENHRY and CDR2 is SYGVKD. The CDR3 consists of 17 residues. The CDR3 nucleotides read TGTGCCATCAGTGAGTGGACGCTAGCAAGGGGCACAGATACGCAGTATTTT. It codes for CAISEWTLARGTDTQYF.

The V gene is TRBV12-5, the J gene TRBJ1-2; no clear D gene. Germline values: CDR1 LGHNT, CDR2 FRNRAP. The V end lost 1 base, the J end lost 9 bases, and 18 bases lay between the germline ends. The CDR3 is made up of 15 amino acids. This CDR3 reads CASGLATIGRVSYTF. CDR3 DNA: TGTGCTAGTGGTTTGGCAACTATCGGGCGGGTCAGCTACACCTTC.

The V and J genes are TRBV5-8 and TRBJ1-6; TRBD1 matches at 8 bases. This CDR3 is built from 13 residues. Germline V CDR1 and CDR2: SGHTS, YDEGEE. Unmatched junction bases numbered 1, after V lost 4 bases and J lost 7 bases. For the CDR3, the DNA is TGTGCCAGCAGCGACAGGGGAAATTCACCCCTCCACTTT. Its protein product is CASSDRGNSPLHF.

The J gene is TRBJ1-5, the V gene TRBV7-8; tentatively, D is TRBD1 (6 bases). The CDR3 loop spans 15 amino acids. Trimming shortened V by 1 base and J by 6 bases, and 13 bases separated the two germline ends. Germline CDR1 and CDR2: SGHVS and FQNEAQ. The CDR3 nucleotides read TGTGCCAGCAGCTTAGAAGGGGGACTAGGTCAGCCCCAGCATTTT. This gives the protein CASSLEGGLGQPQHF.

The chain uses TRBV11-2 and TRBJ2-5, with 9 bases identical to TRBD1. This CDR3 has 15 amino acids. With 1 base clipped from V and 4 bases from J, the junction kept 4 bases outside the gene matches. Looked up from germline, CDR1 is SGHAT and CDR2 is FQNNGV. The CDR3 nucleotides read TGTGCCAGCAGCTTAGTTACAGGGGGCGTAGAGACCCAGTACTTC. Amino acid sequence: CASSLVTGGVETQYF.

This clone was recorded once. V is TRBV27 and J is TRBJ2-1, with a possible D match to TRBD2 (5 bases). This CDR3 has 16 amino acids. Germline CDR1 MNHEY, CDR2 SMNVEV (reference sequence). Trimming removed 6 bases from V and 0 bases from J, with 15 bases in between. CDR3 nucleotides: TGTGCCAGCAGCCCACTAGACGAGAGCTCCTACAATGAGCAGTTCTTC. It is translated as CASSPLDESSYNEQFF.

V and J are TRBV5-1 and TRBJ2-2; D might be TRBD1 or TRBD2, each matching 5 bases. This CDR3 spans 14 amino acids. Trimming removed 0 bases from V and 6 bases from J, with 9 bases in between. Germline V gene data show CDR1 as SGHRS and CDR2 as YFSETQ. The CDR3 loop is CASSLAGTSGELFF. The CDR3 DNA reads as TGCGCCAGCAGCTTGGCGGGGACGTCCGGGGAGCTGTTTTTT.

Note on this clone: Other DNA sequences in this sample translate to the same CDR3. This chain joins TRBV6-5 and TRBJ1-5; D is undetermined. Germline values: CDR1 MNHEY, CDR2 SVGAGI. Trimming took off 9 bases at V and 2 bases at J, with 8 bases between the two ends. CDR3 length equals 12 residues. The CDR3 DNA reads TGTGCCAGTTCGGTGGGCAATCAGCCCCAGCATTTT. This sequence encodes CASSVGNQPQHF.

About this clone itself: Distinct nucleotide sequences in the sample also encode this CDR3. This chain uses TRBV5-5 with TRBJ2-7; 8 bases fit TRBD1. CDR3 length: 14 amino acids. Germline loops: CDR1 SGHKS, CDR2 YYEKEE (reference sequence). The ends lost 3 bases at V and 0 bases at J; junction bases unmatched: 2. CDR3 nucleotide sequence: TGTGCCAGCAGCTCTACAGGGGGCTCCTACGAGCAGTACTTC. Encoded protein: CASSSTGGSYEQYF.

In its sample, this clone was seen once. Here the CDR3 reads CASSLGYGWEVALHF. In DNA, the CDR3 is TGTGCCAGCAGCTTAGGTTACGGTTGGGAAGTGGCCCTCCACTTT. V gene TRBV7-2 combines with J gene TRBJ1-6; unclear D gene. Trimming pared 1 base from V and 14 bases from J, leaving 18 bases between. Germline CDR1 reads SGHTA; CDR2 reads FQGNSA. This CDR3 contains 15 residues.

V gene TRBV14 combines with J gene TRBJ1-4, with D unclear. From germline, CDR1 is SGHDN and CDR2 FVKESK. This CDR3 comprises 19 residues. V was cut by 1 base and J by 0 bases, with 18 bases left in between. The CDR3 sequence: CASSQGVGSRPATNEKLFF. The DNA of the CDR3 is TGTGCCAGCAGCCAAGGGGTCGGCAGCCGCCCAGCAACTAATGAAAAACTGTTTTTT. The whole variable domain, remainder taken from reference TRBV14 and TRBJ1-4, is EAGVTQFPSHSVIEKGQTVTLRCDPISGHDNLYWYRRVMGKEIKFLLHFVKESKQDESGMPNNRFLAERTGGTYSTLKVQPAELEDSGVYFCASSQGVGSRPATNEKLFFGSGTQLSVL.

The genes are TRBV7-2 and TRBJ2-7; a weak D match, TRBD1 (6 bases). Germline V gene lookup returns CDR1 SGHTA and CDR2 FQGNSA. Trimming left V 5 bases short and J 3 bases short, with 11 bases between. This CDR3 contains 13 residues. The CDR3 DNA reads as TGTGCCAGCAGCGCCGGGACAATCTACGAGCAGTACTTC. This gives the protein CASSAGTIYEQYF. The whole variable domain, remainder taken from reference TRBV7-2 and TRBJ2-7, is GAGVSQSPSNKVTEKGKDVELRCDPISGHTALYWYRQSLGQGLEFLIYFQGNSAPDKSGLPSDRFSAERTGGSVSTLTIQRTQQEDSAVYLCASSAGTIYEQYFGPGTRLTVT.

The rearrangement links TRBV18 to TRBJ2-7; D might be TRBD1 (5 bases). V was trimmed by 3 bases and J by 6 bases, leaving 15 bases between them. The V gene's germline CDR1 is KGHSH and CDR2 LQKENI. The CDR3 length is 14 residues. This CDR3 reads CASSPNAGPAEQYF. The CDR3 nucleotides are TGTGCCAGCTCACCGAATGCAGGGCCGGCCGAGCAGTACTTC.

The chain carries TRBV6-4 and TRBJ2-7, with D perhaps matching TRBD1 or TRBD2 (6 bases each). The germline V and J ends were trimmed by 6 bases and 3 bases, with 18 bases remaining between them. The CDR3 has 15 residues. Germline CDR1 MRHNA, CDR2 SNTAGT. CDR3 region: CASRGNRGVSYEQYF. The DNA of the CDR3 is TGTGCCAGCAGGGGGAATAGGGGGGTTAGCTACGAGCAGTACTTC.

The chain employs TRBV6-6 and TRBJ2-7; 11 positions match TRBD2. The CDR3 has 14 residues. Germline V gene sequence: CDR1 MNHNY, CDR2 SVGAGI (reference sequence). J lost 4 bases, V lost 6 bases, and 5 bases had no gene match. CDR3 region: CASRRTSGPYEQYF. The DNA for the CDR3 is TGTGCCAGCAGACGGACTAGCGGGCCGTACGAGCAGTACTTC.

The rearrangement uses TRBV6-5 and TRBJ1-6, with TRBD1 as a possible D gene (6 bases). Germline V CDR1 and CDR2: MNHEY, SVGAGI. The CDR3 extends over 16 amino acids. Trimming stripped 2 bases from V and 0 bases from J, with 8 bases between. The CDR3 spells CASSYLDSSYNSPLHF. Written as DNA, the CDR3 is TGTGCCAGCAGTTACCTGGACAGCTCCTATAATTCACCCCTCCACTTT.